These 28 T cell receptor beta chains share one sample of origin, sequenced in a study of blood T cells in healthy people across ages. A second about 6 to 11 cycle PCR used barcoded and J-beta primers. TCRdb reprocessed the 5' RACE reads via MiXCR and lists one record per CDR3 protein. The top ten clones hold just over 4% of a sample with roughly 1.5 million distinct CDR3 sequences, about 42% of them seen once. Sample: blood. The receptors here all came from a woman between 18 and 30 years old in good health.

V and J are TRBV6-6 and TRBJ2-2, with 7 bases matching TRBD2. The V segment lost 5 bases and the J segment 6 bases; nucleotides outside the gene matches: 6. This CDR3 spans 14 amino acids. Germline V CDR1 and CDR2: MNHNY, SVGAGI (reference sequence). The CDR3 protein is CASSTGLGAGELFF. In nucleotides, the CDR3 is TGTGCCAGCAGTACCGGACTAGGGGCCGGGGAGCTGTTTTTT.

The chain links TRBV5-1 to TRBJ2-3; D remains unclear. Looked up from germline, CDR1 is SGHRS and CDR2 is YFSETQ. The CDR3 covers 15 residues. V lost 3 bases, J lost 1 base, and 12 bases lay in between. This CDR3 reads CASSSTPLRTDTQYF. DNA of the CDR3: TGCGCCAGCAGCTCGACTCCTCTCCGCACAGATACGCAGTATTTT.

This chain links TRBV2 with TRBJ2-2; TRBD1 matches 9 bases. The CDR3 sequence is 15 residues long. V shed 7 bases and J 7 bases; nucleotides not matched to a gene: 10. CDR1 and CDR2 from the germline V gene are SNHLY and FYNNEI. The DNA for the CDR3 is TGTGCCAGCAAAACCAGACAGGGGGTAATCGGGGAGCTGTTTTTT. Its translation: CASKTRQGVIGELFF.

This clonotype has more than one count but fewer than ten. J is TRBJ2-3 and V is TRBV9; 7 nucleotides match TRBD1. The CDR3 contains 15 residues. J lost 2 bases, V lost 7 bases, and 10 bases had no gene match. The germline gives CDR1 SGDLS, CDR2 YYNGEE. CDR3 sequence reads: CASSEQGIPTDTQYF. CDR3 in DNA: TGTGCCAGCTCCGAACAGGGGATTCCCACAGATACGCAGTATTTT. Drawing the rest from reference TRBV9 and TRBJ2-3, the complete variable domain is DSGVTQTPKHLITATGQRVTLRCSPRSGDLSVYWYQQSLDQGLQFLIQYYNGEERAKGNILERFSAQQFPDLHSELNLSSLELGDSALYFCASSEQGIPTDTQYFGPGTRLTVL.

V and J are TRBV6-5 and TRBJ1-4, with 7 bases fitting TRBD1. The CDR3 covers 15 residues. The germline gives CDR1 MNHEY, CDR2 SVGAGI. Trimming cost V 7 bases and J 1 base; bases outside gene matches: 6. CDR3 nucleotide sequence: TGTGCCAGCATGCAGGGGGTGAGAACTAATGAAAAACTGTTTTTT. This encodes CASMQGVRTNEKLFF.

This clonotype occurred a few times. CDR3 in DNA: TGCGCCAGCAGCCGGACGGAAGGGAATCAGCCCCAGCATTTT. This sequence encodes CASSRTEGNQPQHF. This sequence joins TRBV23-1 and TRBJ1-5; D not certain. TRBV23-1 is sorted into the ORF group, with uncertain function. The germline V and J ends were trimmed by 6 bases and 4 bases, with 13 bases remaining between them. The CDR3 is 14 residues long.

This clonotype showed up just a few times. This sequence joins TRBV27 and TRBJ1-2; D remains unclear. Germline V CDR1 and CDR2: MNHEY, SMNVEV (reference sequence). Trimming shortened V by 3 bases and J by 6 bases, and 17 bases separated the two germline ends. The CDR3 covers 15 residues. The CDR3 sequence: CASSFSGWASDGYTF. The CDR3 DNA reads TGTGCCAGCAGTTTTAGTGGATGGGCGTCGGATGGCTACACCTTC.

This clonotype was found a few times. V usage is TRBV15 and J usage is TRBJ1-4; D remains ambiguous. The length of the CDR3 is 15 residues. Deletions cut 0 bases from V and 8 bases from J, with 13 bases between. Germline CDR1 and CDR2: LNHNV and YYDKDF (reference sequence). The CDR3 DNA reads TGTGCCACCAGCAGAGATCTCACAGATGACGAAAAACTGTTTTTT. Translating it yields CATSRDLTDDEKLFF.

This clonotype was seen more than once but under ten times. The gene calls are TRBV7-9 and TRBJ2-1; the D gene is possibly TRBD2 (6 bases). The CDR3 is 16 amino acids. Per the germline V gene, CDR1 is SEHNR and CDR2 is FQNEAQ (reference sequence). Trimming took off 2 bases at V and 8 bases at J, with 19 bases between the two ends. The CDR3 DNA follows: TGTGCCAGCAGCTTACGGGGGACGGGAGAAAGACATGAGCAGTTCTTC. This codes for CASSLRGTGERHEQFF.

Ten or more counts support this clonotype. The V call is TRBV20-1, the J call TRBJ2-7; D ambiguous. Trimming left V 1 base short and J 5 bases short, with 12 bases between. CDR3 length equals 13 residues. Germline CDR1 is DFQATT and CDR2 is SNEGSKA (reference sequence). The CDR3 sequence is CSARGGMDHEQYF. The CDR3 DNA reads TGCAGTGCTAGAGGAGGCATGGATCACGAGCAGTACTTC.

The rearrangement joins TRBV7-9 to TRBJ1-2; D uncertain. Between the trimmed V and J ends, which lost 3 bases and 10 bases, there was a span of 18 bases. Germline V gene sequence: CDR1 SEHNR, CDR2 FQNEAQ (reference sequence). The CDR3 extends over 14 amino acids. The CDR3 spells CASSFPGVAEDYTF. Here the CDR3 DNA reads TGTGCCAGCAGCTTCCCGGGAGTGGCTGAGGACTACACCTTC. Filled out from reference TRBV7-9 and TRBJ1-2, the complete variable domain reads DTGVSQNPRHKITKRGQNVTFRCDPISEHNRLYWYRQTLGQGPEFLTYFQNEAQLEKSRLLSDRFSAERPKGSFSTLEIQRTEQGDSAMYLCASSFPGVAEDYTFGSGTRLTVV.

This clonotype has more than one count but fewer than ten. V and J are TRBV11-2 and TRBJ2-3, with TRBD2 as a possible D gene (5 bases). Trimming removed 3 bases at V and 5 bases at J, with 12 bases between. CDR3 length: 14 amino acids. The germline V gene encodes CDR1 SGHAT and CDR2 FQNNGV. The CDR3 DNA is TGTGCCAGCAGCTTTGGAGCGGCTGGAGATACGCAGTATTTT. This encodes CASSFGAAGDTQYF.

This clonotype was detected only a few times. The chain uses TRBV9 and TRBJ2-3, with 11 nucleotides matching TRBD2. CDR1 SGDLS and CDR2 YYNGEE come from the germline V gene. The CDR3 totals 15 residues. The V and J ends lost 4 bases and 4 bases, in that order; junction bases with no gene match: 5. The CDR3 protein is CASSPSSGRADTQYF. DNA for the CDR3: TGTGCCAGCAGCCCCAGTAGCGGGAGGGCAGATACGCAGTATTTT.

This clonotype was recorded a few times. V and J are TRBV3-1 and TRBJ2-2; D might be TRBD1 (6 bases). CDR3 size: 17 residues. In germline, CDR1 is LGHDT, CDR2 YNNKEL (reference sequence). The V end was cut by 2 bases, the J end by 6 bases, with 19 bases between. This chain's CDR3 is CASSQSGARYPAGELFF. CDR3 bases: TGTGCCAGCAGCCAATCAGGGGCGCGGTATCCAGCCGGGGAGCTGTTTTTT.

The chain carries TRBV28 and TRBJ2-3, with TRBD2 matching over 9 bases. V was pared by 5 bases and J by 5 bases, with 8 bases of the junction left unmatched. The length of the CDR3 is 15 residues. The germline gives CDR1 MDHEN, CDR2 SYDVKM. CDR3 sequence (DNA): TGTGCCAGCAGTCGACGCGGGAGGGCCGAAGATACGCAGTATTTT. Protein: CASSRRGRAEDTQYF.

This clonotype was observed a handful of times. The chain employs TRBV4-1 and TRBJ1-2; 12 bases align to TRBD1. Germline assignment: CDR1 MGHRA and CDR2 YSYEKL. There are 16 residues in the CDR3. The ends lost 0 bases at V and 2 bases at J; junction bases unmatched: 1. The CDR3 region has the DNA TGCGCCAGCAGCCAAGAAGGGACAGGGGGCAACTATGGCTACACCTTC. Protein: CASSQEGTGGNYGYTF.

The chain uses TRBV7-9 and TRBJ2-7, with D possibly TRBD1 on 6 matching bases. CDR3 length: 15 residues. Deletions cut 2 bases from V and 4 bases from J, with 15 bases between. Germline CDR1 reads SEHNR; CDR2 reads FQNEAQ (reference sequence). The CDR3 region is CASSLLPGERYEQYF. Written as DNA, the CDR3 is TGTGCCAGCAGCTTATTACCAGGGGAGCGGTACGAGCAGTACTTC. The whole variable domain, filled in from reference TRBV7-9 and TRBJ2-7, reads DTGVSQNPRHKITKRGQNVTFRCDPISEHNRLYWYRQTLGQGPEFLTYFQNEAQLEKSRLLSDRFSAERPKGSFSTLEIQRTEQGDSAMYLCASSLLPGERYEQYFGPGTRLTVT.

V usage is TRBV10-2 and J usage is TRBJ1-5, with 7 bases identical to TRBD1. Germline V gives CDR1 WSHSY, CDR2 SAAADI. Germline trimming cut 7 bases from V and 4 bases from J; bases unmatched to any gene: 4. CDR3 size: 13 residues. The CDR3 DNA reads as TGCGCCAGCACCAGACAGGGTAATCAGCCCCAGCATTTT. This translates into CASTRQGNQPQHF.

This clonotype was found a few times. The chain carries TRBV2 and TRBJ1-1; D is ambiguous. V dropped 11 bases and J dropped 0 bases, with 13 bases sitting between them. Germline CDR1 SNHLY, CDR2 FYNNEI. The CDR3 contains 13 residues. The CDR3 spells CAATREVNTEAFF. The CDR3 nucleotides are TGTGCCGCTACAAGGGAGGTGAACACTGAAGCTTTCTTT.

Of note for this clonotype: A much larger clone is a single base away; this may be a read error. The chain uses TRBV28 and TRBJ2-1; 8 bases fit TRBD1. V lost 6 bases to trimming and J lost 5 bases; unmatched junction nucleotides: 3. This CDR3 is built from 13 residues. Per the germline V gene, CDR1 is MDHEN and CDR2 is SYDVKM. The CDR3 reads CASSNRGDNEQFF. The CDR3 DNA reads as TGTGCCAGCAGCAACAGGGGGGACAATGAGCAGTTCTTC.

This chain joins TRBV9 and TRBJ1-1; no firm D call. V gave up 7 bases and J gave up 5 bases, with 18 bases separating them. This CDR3 has 14 residues. Germline loops: CDR1 SGDLS, CDR2 YYNGEE. As DNA, the CDR3 is TGTGCCAGCGACGGTGGCGGGTTGGGGACTGAAGCTTTCTTT. Translation: CASDGGGLGTEAFF.

The chain uses TRBV24-1 and TRBJ2-3; D is perhaps TRBD1 or TRBD2 (6 bases each). Germline CDR1 KGHDR, CDR2 SFDVKD. Trimming stripped 4 bases from V and 6 bases from J, with 10 bases between. The CDR3 sequence is 13 residues long. The CDR3 nucleotides read TGTGCCACCAGTGAAACAGGGAGGGATACGCAGTATTTT. Protein: CATSETGRDTQYF.

V is TRBV20-1 and J is TRBJ1-1; D remains ambiguous. Trimming left V 3 bases short and J 4 bases short, with 6 bases between. CDR1 and CDR2 from the germline V gene are DFQATT and SNEGSKA (reference sequence). CDR3 length: 11 amino acids. Written as DNA, the CDR3 is TGCAGTGCTAGTTTTGTCACTGAAGCTTTCTTT. It codes for CSASFVTEAFF.

This chain joins TRBV7-3 and TRBJ2-7; tentative D call: TRBD1 (6 bases). Germline V gene lookup returns CDR1 SGHTA and CDR2 FQGTGA. The CDR3 contains 17 residues. The V end was cut by 0 bases, the J end by 0 bases, with 15 bases between. The CDR3 protein is CASSLTDPGTRSYEQYF. DNA for the CDR3: TGTGCCAGCAGCTTAACGGATCCGGGGACACGCTCCTACGAGCAGTACTTC.

The chain links TRBV11-2 to TRBJ2-7; 9 bases match TRBD1. This CDR3 comprises 14 residues. Germline CDR1 reads SGHAT; CDR2 reads FQNNGV. The junction had 3 bases not matched to a gene; V was cut back by 0 bases and J by 6 bases. DNA of the CDR3: TGTGCCAGCAGCTTAGACCTGACAGGGGGCGAGCAGTACTTC. This sequence encodes CASSLDLTGGEQYF.

This clonotype was counted a few times. One base away lies a much larger clone, so this may be a sequencing read error. V is TRBV29-1 and J is TRBJ1-2; D remains ambiguous. CDR3 size: 11 residues. Trimming pared 4 bases from V and 4 bases from J, leaving 7 bases between. Germline V lookup: CDR1 SQVTM, CDR2 ANQGSEA. The CDR3 loop reads CSVASVYGYTF. CDR3 bases: TGCAGCGTTGCGTCGGTCTATGGCTACACCTTC.

The chain is built from TRBV4-3 and TRBJ2-5; 11 positions agree with TRBD2. The CDR3 covers 15 residues. CDR1 LGHNA and CDR2 YSLEER come from the germline V gene. The V and J ends lost 0 bases and 11 bases, in that order; junction bases with no gene match: 8. The CDR3 sequence is CASSQDLLAGDEQYF. In DNA, the CDR3 is TGCGCCAGCAGCCAAGATCTACTAGCGGGAGATGAGCAGTACTTC.

This clonotype was observed once. J is TRBJ1-1 and V is TRBV20-1, with D tentatively TRBD1 (5 bases). Germline CDR1 reads DFQATT; CDR2 reads SNEGSKA (reference sequence). The CDR3 extends over 15 amino acids. The V and J ends lost 3 bases and 1 base respectively, with 15 bases between them. The CDR3 bases are TGCAGTGCTAGTCATTCGGGGGGGAGGAACACTGAAGCTTTCTTT. Translated, it gives CSASHSGGRNTEAFF.